A single sample gave rise to the 2 T cell receptor beta chains below, sequenced in a study of healthy donors' naive CD4 and CD8 T cells. Starting from about 0.55 ug of total RNA, TCR libraries were made with linear amplification. TCRdb ran MiXCR on the reads and lists one entry per CDR3 protein. The sample includes 150,000 to 200,000 distinct CDR3 sequences, nearly 75% of them seen just once. Sequenced sample: naive CD4+ and CD8+ T cells sorted from blood, pooled from several donors. The receptor set was obtained from a pool of human donors in good health; the sample pools cells from several healthy donors.

The chain is built from TRBV27 and TRBJ1-6; D remains unclear. This CDR3 comprises 15 residues. Per the germline V gene, CDR1 is MNHEY and CDR2 is SMNVEV (reference sequence). The germline V and J ends were trimmed by 2 bases and 9 bases, with 14 bases remaining between them. The CDR3 region is CASSLERGGGSPLHF. The DNA for the CDR3 is TGTGCCAGCAGTTTAGAGCGGGGTGGTGGTTCACCCCTCCACTTT.

V gene TRBV5-4 combines with J gene TRBJ2-1, with 10 bases lining up with TRBD2. Germline V gene data show CDR1 as SGHNT and CDR2 as YYREEE (reference sequence). V shed 4 bases and J 4 bases; nucleotides not matched to a gene: 8. This CDR3 is built from 16 residues. The CDR3 loop reads CASSPILAGLYNEQFF. In DNA form, the CDR3 reads TGTGCCAGCAGCCCGATACTAGCGGGGTTATACAATGAGCAGTTCTTC.